Following are 20 T cell receptor beta chains from one sample sequenced in a study of cytomegalovirus exposure and HLA in healthy donors. Amplification used 60 Vbeta primers and 13 Jbeta primers. Assay: immunoSEQ multiplex PCR; the TCRdb copy retains only in-frame clones and omits some. The sample contains about 110,000 clones, more than 65% of which appear only once. Input material: PBMCs. The receptor source for this set is a man aged 25 to 40 in good health and CMV-seronegative.

The chain recombines TRBV7-2 with TRBJ2-7; 12 positions agree with TRBD2. V shed 2 bases and J 0 bases; nucleotides not matched to a gene: 5. CDR3 length: 17 residues. Germline CDR1 and CDR2: SGHTA and FQGNSA. CDR3 sequence reads: CASSLSSGGDSSYEQYF. In DNA, the CDR3 is TGTGCCAGCAGCTTATCTAGCGGGGGGGATAGCTCCTACGAGCAGTACTTC.

The chain is built from TRBV30 and TRBJ2-7; D unresolved. The CDR3 has 12 residues. Trimming took 1 base from V and 4 from J, leaving 8 bases between them. Germline V gene sequence: CDR1 GTSNPN, CDR2 SVGIG (reference sequence). CDR3 in DNA: TGTGCCTGGAGTGCAACCCGGTACGAGCAGTACTTC. Its translation: CAWSATRYEQYF.

This chain links TRBV27 with TRBJ2-1; TRBD2 agrees at 7 bases. CDR3 length equals 15 residues. Trimming cost V 7 bases and J 8 bases; bases outside gene matches: 14. CDR1 MNHEY and CDR2 SMNVEV come from the germline V gene (reference sequence). The CDR3 nucleotides read TGTGCCAGCACCCCTATAAGCGGGATCGACGATGAGCAGTTCTTC. Translation: CASTPISGIDDEQFF.

The chain carries TRBV4-2 and TRBJ1-2; 8 bases line up with TRBD1. Trimming at V came to 4 bases and at J to 3 bases, leaving 7 bases not matched to a gene. Germline lookup yields CDR1 LGHNA and CDR2 YNFKEQ. The CDR3 has 15 residues. The CDR3 reads CASSRPTGGDYGYTF. DNA of the CDR3: TGTGCCAGCAGCCGACCTACAGGGGGAGACTATGGCTACACCTTC.

The rearrangement uses TRBV30 and TRBJ2-7; D may be TRBD2 (6 bases). Looked up from germline, CDR1 is GTSNPN and CDR2 is SVGIG (reference sequence). Trimming shortened V by 5 bases and J by 1 base, and 9 bases separated the two germline ends. The CDR3 consists of 12 residues. CDR3 coding DNA: TGTGCCTGGGGGACTGAATCCTACGAGCAGTACTTC. Its protein is CAWGTESYEQYF.

The chain is built from TRBV30 and TRBJ1-2; 10 nucleotides agree with TRBD1. Losses at the gene ends were 5 bases for V and 5 bases for J; bases not matched to a gene: 8. Germline V CDR1 and CDR2: GTSNPN, SVGIG (reference sequence). The length of the CDR3 is 14 residues. The CDR3 protein is CAWGTGQGSYGYTF. The DNA of the CDR3 is TGTGCCTGGGGCACGGGACAGGGGAGTTATGGCTACACCTTC.

The chain recombines TRBV5-4 with TRBJ1-2; D might be TRBD1 (5 bases). The germline V and J ends were trimmed by 4 bases and 4 bases, with 20 bases remaining between them. The CDR3 has 16 amino acids. Per the germline V gene, CDR1 is SGHNT and CDR2 is YYREEE (reference sequence). CDR3 sequence (DNA): TGTGCCAGCAGCCTTTCTGGGGGGTATACCGGCTATGGCTACACCTTC. This gives the protein CASSLSGGYTGYGYTF. Combining the CDR3 with reference TRBV5-4 and TRBJ1-2 gives the whole variable domain ETGVTQSPTHLIKTRGQQVTLRCSSQSGHNTVSWYQQALGQGPQFIFQYYREEENGRGNFPPRFSGLQFPNYSSELNVNALELDDSALYLCASSLSGGYTGYGYTFGSGTRLTVV.

In the case of this clone: In this CDR3 the conserved last residue, phenylalanine or tryptophan, is missing, so a read error is likely. V and J are TRBV29-1 and TRBJ1-2; unclear D gene. V lost 4 bases, J lost 2 bases, and 8 bases lay in between. The CDR3 length is 12 residues. Per the germline V gene, CDR1 is SQVTM and CDR2 is ANQGSEA. The CDR3 DNA reads TGCAGCGTTGGACCGACCAACTATGGCTACACCGTC. Its translation is CSVGPTNYGYTV.

This clone appeared once. Different DNA sequences within this sample yield the same CDR3. The chain uses TRBV28 and TRBJ1-5, with 10 bases that match TRBD1. Germline V lookup: CDR1 MDHEN, CDR2 SYDVKM. The CDR3 is 12 residues long. V lost 8 bases to trimming and J lost 6 bases; unmatched junction nucleotides: 1. The CDR3 protein is CASRTGGQPQHF. DNA of the CDR3: TGTGCCAGCCGGACAGGGGGTCAGCCCCAGCATTTT.

The gene calls are TRBV15 and TRBJ1-3, with TRBD1 as a possible D gene (5 bases). Germline CDR1 is LNHNV and CDR2 is YYDKDF (reference sequence). The CDR3 covers 16 residues. Between the trimmed V and J ends, which lost 4 bases and 0 bases, there was a span of 13 bases. Here the CDR3 reads CATSTGGEPSGNTIYF. CDR3 in DNA: TGTGCCACCAGCACGGGGGGGGAACCCTCTGGAAACACCATATATTTT. Using reference TRBV15 and TRBJ1-3 for the parts outside the CDR3, the full variable domain is DAMVIQNPRYQVTQFGKPVTLSCSQTLNHNVMYWYQQKSSQAPKLLFHYYDKDFNNEADTPDNFQSRRPNTSFCFLDIRSPGLGDTAMYLCATSTGGEPSGNTIYFGEGSWLTVV.

The chain has TRBV2 and TRBJ2-1; possibly TRBD2 for D (6 bases). This CDR3 has 15 amino acids. Trimming shortened V by 6 bases and J by 4 bases, and 16 bases separated the two germline ends. Germline V gives CDR1 SNHLY, CDR2 FYNNEI. The CDR3, as DNA: TGTGCCAGCAGCCCTTTTGCGGGAAGATACAATGAGCAGTTCTTC. This translates into CASSPFAGRYNEQFF.

This clone was observed once. The V call is TRBV6-5, the J call TRBJ2-7, with D hard to call. The CDR3 covers 13 residues. CDR1 MNHEY and CDR2 SVGAGI come from the germline V gene. The V end was cut by 5 bases, the J end by 3 bases, with 11 bases between. CDR3 protein: CASSLVAGYEQYF. DNA for the CDR3: TGTGCCAGCAGTCTCGTGGCAGGCTACGAGCAGTACTTC.

This chain uses TRBV30 with TRBJ2-3; maybe TRBD2 (5 bases). The V gene lost 1 base and the J gene lost 4 bases, with 15 bases spanning the gap. The CDR3 has 15 residues. Germline V gene data show CDR1 as GTSNPN and CDR2 as SVGIG (reference sequence). This CDR3 is CAWSAPGIGSDTQYF. Written as DNA, the CDR3 is TGTGCCTGGAGTGCCCCGGGAATCGGGTCAGATACGCAGTATTTT.

This clone was observed a few times. The chain couples TRBV5-8 to TRBJ1-4; D uncertain. CDR1 and CDR2 (germline): SGHTS, YDEGEE. V was trimmed by 1 base and J by 6 bases, leaving 4 bases between them. This CDR3 region has 12 residues. This CDR3 reads CASSLYDEKLFF. CDR3 bases: TGTGCCAGCAGCTTGTATGATGAAAAACTGTTTTTT. Complete variable domain (other parts from reference TRBV5-8 and TRBJ1-4): EAGVTQSPTHLIKTRGQQATLRCSPISGHTSVYWYQQALGLGLQFLLWYDEGEERNRGNFPPRFSGRQFPNYSSELNVNALELEDSALYLCASSLYDEKLFFGSGTQLSVL.

The chain has TRBV11-2 and TRBJ2-4, with 7 bases fitting TRBD1. The CDR3 is 16 residues long. CDR1 is SGHAT, CDR2 FQNNGV, per germline. The trim removed 4 bases at V and 1 base at J, leaving 7 bases unmatched. CDR3 in DNA: TGTGCCAGCAGCTCATCGACAGGGAAGGCCAAAAACATTCAGTACTTC. Encoded protein: CASSSSTGKAKNIQYF.

The chain recombines TRBV5-1 with TRBJ2-5; 9 bases are a match to TRBD1. Germline-derived CDR1 and CDR2 are SGHRS and YFSETQ. The V gene end was trimmed by 0 bases and the J gene end by 5 bases; junction bases not matched to a gene: 8. The CDR3 is 16 residues long. CDR3 coding DNA: TGCGCCAGCAGCTTGGATTCGGGACAGGGTCGGGAGACCCAGTACTTC. Translation: CASSLDSGQGRETQYF.

The chain uses TRBV29-1 and TRBJ1-2, with TRBD1 matching over 9 bases. Trimming took 5 bases from V and 6 from J; bases not matched to a gene: 7. Germline V CDR1 and CDR2: SQVTM, ANQGSEA. CDR3 length equals 13 residues. DNA for the CDR3: TGCAGCGTTAGGACAGGGGCATTGAATGGCTACACCTTC. Translated: CSVRTGALNGYTF.

The rearrangement uses TRBV30 and TRBJ2-1; possibly TRBD1 for D (6 bases). Per germline, CDR1 GTSNPN and CDR2 SVGIG (reference sequence). The CDR3 is 12 amino acids. The V gene lost 7 bases and the J gene lost 3 bases, with 10 bases spanning the gap. The CDR3: CASGAHYNEQFF. In DNA, the CDR3 is TGTGCCTCAGGGGCCCACTACAATGAGCAGTTCTTC.

J is TRBJ1-2 and V is TRBV7-9, with D unresolved. V was shortened by 3 bases and J by 4 bases, with 12 bases between the two germline ends. From germline, CDR1 is SEHNR and CDR2 FQNEAQ (reference sequence). The CDR3 spans 14 residues. Written as DNA, the CDR3 is TGTGCCAGCAGCTTGGCGGGGTCCCCCTATGGCTACACCTTC. Translation: CASSLAGSPYGYTF.

The chain links TRBV7-9 to TRBJ2-5, with 7 bases identical to TRBD1. Germline V CDR1 and CDR2: SEHNR, FQNEAQ (reference sequence). Trimming at V came to 5 bases and at J to 5 bases, leaving 11 bases not matched to a gene. CDR3 length: 15 amino acids. The CDR3 spells CASSLDRELGETQYF. CDR3 sequence (DNA): TGTGCCAGCAGCCTAGACAGGGAGTTAGGGGAGACCCAGTACTTC.